A single sample is the source of the 18 T cell receptor beta chains below, sequenced in a study of blood T cell repertoires in COVID-19. Generated by immunoSEQ multiplex PCR, the TCRdb table keeps only in-frame clones and is missing some. The sample shows about 110,000 clones, 85% of them seen only once. The sequencing sample was made of peripheral blood. These receptors originate from a man aged 35 to 55 with acute or convalescent COVID-19.

This chain uses TRBV28 with TRBJ1-4; 8 nucleotides align to TRBD1. Losses at the gene ends were 6 bases for V and 8 bases for J; bases not matched to a gene: 2. CDR1 and CDR2 (germline): MDHEN, SYDVKM. CDR3 length equals 12 residues. For the CDR3, the DNA is TGTGCCAGCAGGGCAGGGGGCGAAAAACTGTTTTTT. It yields the protein CASRAGGEKLFF.

This chain links TRBV9 with TRBJ2-3; possibly TRBD2 for D (5 bases). In germline, CDR1 is SGDLS, CDR2 YYNGEE. The V and J ends lost 6 bases and 6 bases respectively, with 20 bases between them. The CDR3 consists of 15 residues. The CDR3 region has the DNA TGTGCCAGCACTCCCCCGGGGATCGAAAGGGATACGCAGTATTTT. Protein: CASTPPGIERDTQYF. Full variable domain (rest looked up from reference TRBV9 and TRBJ2-3): DSGVTQTPKHLITATGQRVTLRCSPRSGDLSVYWYQQSLDQGLQFLIQYYNGEERAKGNILERFSAQQFPDLHSELNLSSLELGDSALYFCASTPPGIERDTQYFGPGTRLTVL.

The V gene is TRBV6-2 or TRBV6-3, the J gene TRBJ2-3, with D possibly matching TRBD1 (6 bases). The germline V gene encodes CDR1 MNHEY and CDR2 SVGEGT. The V end was cut by 0 bases, the J end by 5 bases, with 21 bases between. The CDR3 sequence is 18 residues long. The CDR3 DNA follows: TGTGCCAGCAGTTACTCCCGCGGCGTGGGGGCGCATAAAGATACGCAGTATTTT. Its translation is CASSYSRGVGAHKDTQYF.

The CDR3 nucleotides are TGTGCCAGCAGCTTGGTTTTAGCGGCGATATACGAGCAGTACTTC. Protein product: CASSLVLAAIYEQYF. This chain connects TRBV5-8 to TRBJ2-7; D is possibly TRBD2 (6 bases). The CDR3 has 15 residues. Trimming took off 0 bases at V and 4 bases at J, with 14 bases between the two ends. Germline loops: CDR1 SGHTS, CDR2 YDEGEE.

The chain couples TRBV5-5 to TRBJ2-3; TRBD2 matches 8 bases. Germline V gene data show CDR1 as SGHKS and CDR2 as YYEKEE (reference sequence). J was trimmed by 0 bases and V by 5 bases; bases with no gene match: 8. The length of the CDR3 is 16 residues. As DNA, the CDR3 is TGTGCCAGCAGGGCGGGGGGCCGATCTAGCACAGATACGCAGTATTTT. Protein product: CASRAGGRSSTDTQYF. Filled out from reference TRBV5-5 and TRBJ2-3, the complete variable domain reads DAGVTQSPTHLIKTRGQQVTLRCSPISGHKSVSWYQQVLGQGPQFIFQYYEKEERGRGNFPDRFSARQFPNYSSELNVNALLLGDSALYLCASRAGGRSSTDTQYFGPGTRLTVL.

The chain has TRBV6-6 and TRBJ2-1; D is uncertain. The V end lost 0 bases, the J end lost 6 bases, and 6 bases lay between the germline ends. This CDR3 comprises 13 residues. Per the germline V gene, CDR1 is MNHNY and CDR2 is SVGAGI (reference sequence). In DNA form, the CDR3 reads TGTGCCAGCAGTTACTCGCAGCGCAATGAGCAGTTCTTC. Its protein product is CASSYSQRNEQFF.

This chain connects TRBV5-1 to TRBJ1-4; perhaps TRBD1 as D (6 bases). Germline V gives CDR1 SGHRS, CDR2 YFSETQ. V was shortened by 4 bases and J by 1 base, with 11 bases between the two germline ends. The CDR3 has 15 residues. In DNA, the CDR3 is TGCGCCAGCAGCGTCTTCAGGGGAACTAATGAAAAACTGTTTTTT. It codes for CASSVFRGTNEKLFF.

This clone showed up just once. This sequence joins TRBV6-5 and TRBJ2-5, with 10 bases fitting TRBD1. Germline trimming cut 6 bases from V and 4 bases from J; bases unmatched to any gene: 8. The CDR3 runs 15 residues. Germline CDR1 MNHEY, CDR2 SVGAGI. CDR3 nucleotide sequence: TGTGCCAGCAGGCGCCGGGACAGGGGTGGAGAGACCCAGTACTTC. Its protein product is CASRRRDRGGETQYF.

The J gene is TRBJ2-5, the V gene TRBV7-3, with 12 positions matching TRBD2. CDR3 size: 14 residues. After removal of 5 bases from V and 4 bases from J, the junction contained 2 bases not matched to a gene. CDR1 and CDR2 (germline): SGHTA, FQGTGA. CDR3 DNA: TGTGCCAGCAGCCTACTAGCGGGGGGAGAGACCCAGTACTTC. It specifies CASSLLAGGETQYF. The variable domain in full, with the rest retrieved from reference TRBV7-3 and TRBJ2-5, is GAGVSQTPSNKVTEKGKYVELRCDPISGHTALYWYRQSLGQGPEFLIYFQGTGAADDSGLPNDRFFAVRPEGSVSTLKIQRTERGDSAVYLCASSLLAGGETQYFGPGTRLLVL.

This chain joins TRBV6-5 and TRBJ1-2; D gene uncertain. Germline loops: CDR1 MNHEY, CDR2 SVGAGI. This CDR3 contains 13 residues. V gave up 4 bases and J gave up 2 bases, with 8 bases separating them. The CDR3 here is CASSSGLNYGYTF. In DNA form, the CDR3 reads TGTGCCAGCAGTTCTGGGCTGAACTATGGCTACACCTTC.

The rearrangement links TRBV30 to TRBJ2-2, with 9 bases identical to TRBD2. This CDR3 is 17 amino acids long. The junction had 12 bases not matched to a gene; V was cut back by 4 bases and J by 3 bases. Germline lookup yields CDR1 GTSNPN and CDR2 SVGIG (reference sequence). This chain's CDR3 is CAWTTLPGLADTGELFF. The CDR3 coding sequence is TGTGCCTGGACGACGCTTCCGGGACTAGCCGACACCGGGGAGCTGTTTTTT.

The CDR3 spells CASSARRGSYNEQFF. CDR3 nucleotide sequence: TGTGCCAGCAGTGCACGCAGGGGCTCCTACAATGAGCAGTTCTTC. The rearrangement joins TRBV6-4 to TRBJ2-1, with TRBD1 as a possible D gene (6 bases). CDR1 and CDR2 (germline): MRHNA, SNTAGT. This CDR3 has 15 amino acids. V lost 4 bases and J 0 bases, leaving 10 bases between the germline ends.

V usage is TRBV30 and J usage is TRBJ2-1, with 9 bases fitting TRBD2. Trimming cost V 2 bases and J 9 bases; bases outside gene matches: 11. CDR1 is GTSNPN and CDR2 is SVGIG in the germline V gene (reference sequence). This CDR3 has 15 amino acids. The CDR3 nucleotides are TGTGCCTGGAGTCAGGATAGCGGGAGATTTCTTGAGCAGTTCTTC. Protein: CAWSQDSGRFLEQFF.

The chain combines TRBV11-2 with TRBJ1-6, with a possible D match to TRBD1 (6 bases). CDR1 is SGHAT and CDR2 is FQNNGV in the germline V gene. The CDR3 covers 14 residues. With 2 bases removed from V and 4 bases from J, the gap between germline ends came to 6 bases. The CDR3 spells CASSLTGYNSPLHF. The CDR3 bases are TGTGCCAGCAGCTTAACAGGGTATAATTCACCCCTCCACTTT.

The rearrangement uses TRBV29-1 and TRBJ2-7, with 7 bases matching TRBD2. Germline assignment: CDR1 SQVTM and CDR2 ANQGSEA. V lost 6 bases, J lost 0 bases, and 8 bases stayed unmatched. The CDR3 extends over 14 amino acids. CDR3 coding DNA: TGCAGCGTCACCCAGGGAGGGGACTCCTACGAGCAGTACTTC. It yields the protein CSVTQGGDSYEQYF.

The genes are TRBV6-6 and TRBJ1-1; D is perhaps TRBD1 (5 bases). This CDR3 comprises 15 residues. Germline CDR1 and CDR2: MNHNY and SVGAGI (reference sequence). Trimming removed 6 bases from V and 1 base from J, with 15 bases in between. The CDR3 DNA sequence: TGTGCCAGCAGGCGGGGCGACAGCCCGAACACTGAAGCTTTCTTT. This translates into CASRRGDSPNTEAFF.

The genes are TRBV5-5 and TRBJ1-5, with D tentatively TRBD1 (6 bases). V was pared by 4 bases and J by 5 bases, with 16 bases between. The CDR3 covers 15 residues. From germline, CDR1 is SGHKS and CDR2 YYEKEE (reference sequence). The DNA of the CDR3 is TGTGCCAGCAGCACCGGGACAAGAAGTGATCAGCCCCAGCATTTT. This codes for CASSTGTRSDQPQHF.

The chain combines TRBV5-4 with TRBJ2-1; TRBD1 agrees at 9 bases. The junction had 7 bases not matched to a gene; V was cut back by 0 bases and J by 15 bases. Germline assignment: CDR1 SGHNT and CDR2 YYREEE (reference sequence). The CDR3 spans 13 residues. The CDR3 spells CASSLAVGQGLFF. The CDR3 DNA sequence: TGTGCCAGCAGCTTGGCCGTGGGACAGGGTCTGTTCTTC. Together with reference TRBV5-4 and TRBJ2-1, the CDR3 gives the full variable domain: ETGVTQSPTHLIKTRGQQVTLRCSSQSGHNTVSWYQQALGQGPQFIFQYYREEENGRGNFPPRFSGLQFPNYSSELNVNALELDDSALYLCASSLAVGQGLFFGPGTRLTVL.